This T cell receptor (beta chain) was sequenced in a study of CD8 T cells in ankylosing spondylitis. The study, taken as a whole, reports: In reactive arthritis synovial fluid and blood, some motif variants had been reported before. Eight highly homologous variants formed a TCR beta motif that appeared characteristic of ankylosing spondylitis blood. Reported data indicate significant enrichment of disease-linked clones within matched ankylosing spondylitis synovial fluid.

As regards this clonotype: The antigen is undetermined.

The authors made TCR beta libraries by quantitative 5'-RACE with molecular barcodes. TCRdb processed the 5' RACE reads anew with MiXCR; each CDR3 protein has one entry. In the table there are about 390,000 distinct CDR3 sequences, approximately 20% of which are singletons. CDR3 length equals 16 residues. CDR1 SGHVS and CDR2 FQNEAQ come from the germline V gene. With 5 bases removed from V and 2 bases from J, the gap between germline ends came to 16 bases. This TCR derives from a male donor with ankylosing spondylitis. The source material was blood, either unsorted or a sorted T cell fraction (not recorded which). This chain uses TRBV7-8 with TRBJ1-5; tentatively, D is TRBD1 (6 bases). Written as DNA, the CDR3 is TGTGCCAGCAGCGCCCACAGGGTCCATGGCAATCAGCCCCAGCATTTT. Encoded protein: CASSAHRVHGNQPQHF.